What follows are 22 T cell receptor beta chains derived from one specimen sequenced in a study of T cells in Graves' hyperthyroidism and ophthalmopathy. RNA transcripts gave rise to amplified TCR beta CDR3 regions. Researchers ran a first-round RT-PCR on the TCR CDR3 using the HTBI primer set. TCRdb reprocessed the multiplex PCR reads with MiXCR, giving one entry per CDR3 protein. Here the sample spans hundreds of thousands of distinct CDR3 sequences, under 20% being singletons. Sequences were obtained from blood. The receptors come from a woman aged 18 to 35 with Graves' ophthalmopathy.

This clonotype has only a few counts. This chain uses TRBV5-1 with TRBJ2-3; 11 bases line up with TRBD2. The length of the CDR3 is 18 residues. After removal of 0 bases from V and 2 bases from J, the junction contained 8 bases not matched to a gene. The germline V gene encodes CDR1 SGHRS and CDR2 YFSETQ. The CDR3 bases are TGCGCCAGCAGCTTGGCCCCTTTGGGACTAGCGGTCACAGATACGCAGTATTTT. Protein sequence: CASSLAPLGLAVTDTQYF.

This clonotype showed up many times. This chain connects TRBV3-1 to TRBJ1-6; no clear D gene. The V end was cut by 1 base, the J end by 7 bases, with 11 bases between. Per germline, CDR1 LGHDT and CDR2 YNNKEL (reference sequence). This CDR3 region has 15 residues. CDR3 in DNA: TGTGCCAGCAGCCAAGGGCAATCACGAAATTCACCCCTCCACTTT. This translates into CASSQGQSRNSPLHF.

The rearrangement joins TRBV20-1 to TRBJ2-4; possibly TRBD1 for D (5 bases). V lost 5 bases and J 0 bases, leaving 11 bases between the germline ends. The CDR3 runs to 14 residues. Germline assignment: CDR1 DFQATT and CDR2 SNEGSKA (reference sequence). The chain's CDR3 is CSAPQQVAKNIQYF. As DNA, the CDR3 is TGCAGTGCTCCTCAACAGGTAGCCAAAAACATTCAGTACTTC.

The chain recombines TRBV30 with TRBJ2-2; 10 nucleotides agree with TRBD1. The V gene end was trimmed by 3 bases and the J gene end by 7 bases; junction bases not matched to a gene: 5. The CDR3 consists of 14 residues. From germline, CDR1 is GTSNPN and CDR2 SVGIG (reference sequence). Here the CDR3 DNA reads TGTGCCTGGAGCGGGACAGGGGCGGGCGGGGAGCTGTTTTTT. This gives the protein CAWSGTGAGGELFF.

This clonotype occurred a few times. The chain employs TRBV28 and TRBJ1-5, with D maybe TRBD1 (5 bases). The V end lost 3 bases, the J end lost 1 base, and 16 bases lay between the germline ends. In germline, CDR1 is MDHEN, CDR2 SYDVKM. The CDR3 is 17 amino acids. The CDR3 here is CASSLSGGWLSNQPQHF. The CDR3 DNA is TGTGCCAGCAGTTTGAGCGGGGGATGGCTAAGCAATCAGCCCCAGCATTTT.

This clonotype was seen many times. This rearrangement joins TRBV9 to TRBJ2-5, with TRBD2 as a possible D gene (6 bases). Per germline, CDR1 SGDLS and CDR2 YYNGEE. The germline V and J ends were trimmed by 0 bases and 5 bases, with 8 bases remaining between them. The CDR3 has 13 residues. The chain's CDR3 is CASSVAGGETQYF. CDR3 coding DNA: TGTGCCAGCAGCGTAGCAGGAGGGGAGACCCAGTACTTC.

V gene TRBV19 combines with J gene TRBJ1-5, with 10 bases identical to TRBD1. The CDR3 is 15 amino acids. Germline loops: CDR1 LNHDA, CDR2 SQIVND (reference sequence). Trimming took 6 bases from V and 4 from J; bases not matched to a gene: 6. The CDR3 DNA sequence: TGTGCCAGTAGAGCCGGGACAGGGGAAAATCAGCCCCAGCATTTT. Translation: CASRAGTGENQPQHF.

Written as DNA, the CDR3 is TGCAGTGCGCATACCGGGACAGTGAGCTACGAGCAGTACTTC. It specifies CSAHTGTVSYEQYF. This chain joins TRBV20-1 and TRBJ2-7; 7 nucleotides agree with TRBD1. From germline, CDR1 is DFQATT and CDR2 SNEGSKA (reference sequence). CDR3 length: 14 amino acids. V dropped 6 bases and J dropped 3; count of bases not matched to a gene: 11.

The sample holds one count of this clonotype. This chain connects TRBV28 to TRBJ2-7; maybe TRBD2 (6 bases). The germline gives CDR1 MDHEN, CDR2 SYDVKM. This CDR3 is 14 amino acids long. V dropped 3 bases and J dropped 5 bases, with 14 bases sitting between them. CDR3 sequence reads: CASSFDYSGDEQYF. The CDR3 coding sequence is TGTGCCAGCAGTTTTGACTACTCGGGGGACGAGCAGTACTTC.

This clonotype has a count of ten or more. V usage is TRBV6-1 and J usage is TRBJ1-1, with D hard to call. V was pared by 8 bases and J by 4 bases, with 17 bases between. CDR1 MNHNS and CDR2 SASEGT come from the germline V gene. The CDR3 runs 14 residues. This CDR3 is CASESGQSRTEAFF. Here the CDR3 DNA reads TGTGCCAGCGAATCCGGGCAATCGCGCACTGAAGCTTTCTTT.

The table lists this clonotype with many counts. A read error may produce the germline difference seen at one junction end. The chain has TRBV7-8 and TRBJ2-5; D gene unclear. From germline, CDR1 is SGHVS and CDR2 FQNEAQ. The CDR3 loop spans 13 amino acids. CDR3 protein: CASSSFDQETQYF. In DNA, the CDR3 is TGTGCCAGCAGCTCCTTCGACCAGGAGACCCAGTACTTC.

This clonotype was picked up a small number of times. The CDR3, as DNA: TGTGCCAGCAGTGGGCGGACAGGGACCTACGAGCAGTACTTC. This encodes CASSGRTGTYEQYF. The chain carries TRBV6-1 and TRBJ2-7; TRBD1 aligns across 8 bases. CDR1 and CDR2 from the germline V gene are MNHNS and SASEGT. The CDR3 totals 14 residues. V gave up 4 bases and J gave up 2 bases; unmatched junction bases: 4.

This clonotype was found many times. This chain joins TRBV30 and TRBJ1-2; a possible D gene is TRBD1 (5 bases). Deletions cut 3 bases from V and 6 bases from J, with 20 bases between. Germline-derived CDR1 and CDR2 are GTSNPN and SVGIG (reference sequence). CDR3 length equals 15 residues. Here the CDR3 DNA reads TGTGCCTGGAGAAGCCTGGGACCGGCTGGCGATGGCTACACCTTC. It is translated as CAWRSLGPAGDGYTF.

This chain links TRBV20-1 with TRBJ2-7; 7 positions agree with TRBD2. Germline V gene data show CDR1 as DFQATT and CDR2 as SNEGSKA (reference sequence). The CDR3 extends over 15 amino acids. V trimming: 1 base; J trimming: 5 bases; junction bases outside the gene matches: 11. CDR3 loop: CSARGRQRGGNEQYF. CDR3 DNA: TGCAGTGCTAGAGGTCGCCAGCGGGGTGGGAACGAGCAGTACTTC.

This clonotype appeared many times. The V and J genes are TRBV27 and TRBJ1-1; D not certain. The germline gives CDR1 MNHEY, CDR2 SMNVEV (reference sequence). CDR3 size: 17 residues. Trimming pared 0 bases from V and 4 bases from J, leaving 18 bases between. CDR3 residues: CASSLSVRPKISTEAFF. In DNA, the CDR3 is TGTGCCAGCAGTTTATCTGTCAGGCCAAAAATCTCCACTGAAGCTTTCTTT.

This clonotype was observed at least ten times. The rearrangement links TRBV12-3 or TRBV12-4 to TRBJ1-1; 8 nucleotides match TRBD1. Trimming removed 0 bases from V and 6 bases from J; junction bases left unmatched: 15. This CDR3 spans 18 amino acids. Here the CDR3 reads CASSLAGRGLLRTAEAFF. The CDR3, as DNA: TGTGCCAGCAGTTTAGCAGGCAGGGGGCTTCTGAGGACCGCTGAAGCTTTCTTT.

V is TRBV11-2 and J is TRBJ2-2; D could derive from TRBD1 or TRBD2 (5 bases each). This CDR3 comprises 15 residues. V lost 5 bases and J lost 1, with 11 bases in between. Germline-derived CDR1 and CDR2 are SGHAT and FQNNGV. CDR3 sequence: CASSRGRLNTGELFF. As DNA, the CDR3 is TGTGCCAGCAGCCGGGGACGATTGAACACCGGGGAGCTGTTTTTT.

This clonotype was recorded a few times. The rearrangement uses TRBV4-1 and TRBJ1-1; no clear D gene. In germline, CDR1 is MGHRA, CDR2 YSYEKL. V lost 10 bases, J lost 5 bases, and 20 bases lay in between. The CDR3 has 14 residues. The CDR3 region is CATNKQPSRTEAFF. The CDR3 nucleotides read TGCGCCACAAACAAACAGCCCAGCAGGACTGAAGCTTTCTTT.

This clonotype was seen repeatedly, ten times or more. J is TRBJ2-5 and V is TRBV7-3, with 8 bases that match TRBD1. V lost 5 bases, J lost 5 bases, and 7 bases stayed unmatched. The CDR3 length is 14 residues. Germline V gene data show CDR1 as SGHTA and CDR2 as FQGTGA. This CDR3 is CASSPQSGGETQYF. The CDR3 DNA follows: TGTGCCAGCAGCCCACAATCAGGGGGCGAGACCCAGTACTTC.

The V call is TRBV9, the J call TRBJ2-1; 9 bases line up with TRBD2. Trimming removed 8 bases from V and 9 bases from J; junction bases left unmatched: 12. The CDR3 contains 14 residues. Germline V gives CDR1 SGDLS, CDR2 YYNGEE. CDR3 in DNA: TGTGCCAGACGAACACCTAGCGGGACGGGTGAGCAGTTCTTC. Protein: CARRTPSGTGEQFF. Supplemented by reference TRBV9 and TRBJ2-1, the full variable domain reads DSGVTQTPKHLITATGQRVTLRCSPRSGDLSVYWYQQSLDQGLQFLIQYYNGEERAKGNILERFSAQQFPDLHSELNLSSLELGDSALYFCARRTPSGTGEQFFGPGTRLTVL.

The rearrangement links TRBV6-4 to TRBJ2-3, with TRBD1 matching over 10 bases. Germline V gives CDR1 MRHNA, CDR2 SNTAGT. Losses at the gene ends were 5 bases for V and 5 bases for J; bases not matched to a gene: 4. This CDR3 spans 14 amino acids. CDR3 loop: CASSRTGGRDTQYF. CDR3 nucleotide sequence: TGTGCCAGCAGTAGGACAGGGGGTAGAGATACGCAGTATTTT.

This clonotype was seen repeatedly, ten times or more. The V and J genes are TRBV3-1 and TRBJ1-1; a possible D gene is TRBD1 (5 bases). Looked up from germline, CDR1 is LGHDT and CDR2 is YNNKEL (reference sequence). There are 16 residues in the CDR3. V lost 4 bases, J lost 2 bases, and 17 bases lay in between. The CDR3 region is CASSRYIGEANTEAFF. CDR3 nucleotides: TGTGCCAGCAGCCGATACATAGGGGAAGCAAACACTGAAGCTTTCTTT.